This TCR beta chain stems from a study of PD-L1 blockade in urothelial cancer. Urothelial carcinoma, locally advanced or metastatic, affected the patients. Notes on the study in general: Better survival was forecast by a pretreatment blood TCR clonality below the median. Durable-benefit patients had greater expansion of tumor-associated blood clones at 3 weeks.

Per the germline V gene, CDR1 is SEHNR and CDR2 is FQNEAQ (reference sequence). This CDR3 is 13 amino acids long. V lost 0 bases, J lost 2 bases, and 5 bases lay in between. About this clone: What it binds is unknown.

Sequenced by immunoSEQ multiplex PCR; TCRdb stores in-frame clones only, minus some. The table records 50,000 or so clones, approximately 87% of them present only once. The source was PBMCs, collected around atezolizumab (anti-PD-L1) treatment. The chain uses TRBV7-9 and TRBJ2-7, with unresolved D. This sequence was found in a man aged 40-49 years with urothelial cancer. The CDR3 region is CASSLAGAYEQYF. The DNA for the CDR3 is TGTGCCAGCAGCTTAGCCGGAGCCTACGAGCAGTACTTC.